One sample yielded the 11 T cell receptor beta chains listed below, sequenced in a study of blood T cell repertoires in COVID-19 (dated by TCRdb to the early 2020s). The library was prepared using the immunoSEQ multiplex PCR assay. Imported from immuneACCESS, the table was reduced by TCRdb to in-frame sequences with V and J called. These copies leave out some clones; in studies compared against another copy, an unresolved V gene accounts for under half, and the cause of the remainder is not known. Present in this sample are just over 50,000 clones, roughly 90% of which were seen just once. The top ten clonotypes cover approximately 15% of the sample. The sample comprised peripheral blood. The receptors originated from a human donor with active COVID-19. The donor label of this sample is uncertain.

This chain links TRBV6-5 with TRBJ2-7; tentatively, D is TRBD1 (6 bases). The CDR3 has 15 amino acids. Germline lookup yields CDR1 MNHEY and CDR2 SVGAGI. V lost 5 bases and J 0 bases, leaving 14 bases between the germline ends. The CDR3 DNA follows: TGTGCCAGCAGTACCCGGACAGCCTTCTCCTACGAGCAGTACTTC. Protein product: CASSTRTAFSYEQYF.

This clone was picked up one time. This chain joins TRBV4-2 and TRBJ1-6, with D possibly being TRBD1 (6 bases). The CDR3 extends over 17 amino acids. V was pared by 3 bases and J by 0 bases, with 12 bases between. Germline V gene data show CDR1 as LGHNA and CDR2 as YNFKEQ. The chain's CDR3 is CASSQGIGGSYNSPLHF. In nucleotides, the CDR3 is TGTGCCAGCAGCCAGGGGATAGGGGGCTCCTATAATTCACCCCTCCACTTT.

The J gene is TRBJ2-2, the V gene TRBV9, with 7 nucleotides matching TRBD2. Germline V gives CDR1 SGDLS, CDR2 YYNGEE. Germline trimming cut 10 bases from V and 5 bases from J; bases unmatched to any gene: 11. This CDR3 is built from 14 residues. This CDR3 is CASGRGAGTGELFF. The CDR3 bases are TGTGCCTCTGGGAGGGGCGCAGGGACCGGGGAGCTGTTTTTT.

The rearrangement joins TRBV7-6 to TRBJ2-3, with 8 bases identical to TRBD1. The V gene's germline CDR1 is SGHVS and CDR2 FNYEAQ. The V segment lost 4 bases and the J segment 1 base; nucleotides outside the gene matches: 1. The CDR3 runs 14 residues. CDR3 nucleotides: TGTGCCAGCAGCTCGGGACAGGGCACAGATACGCAGTATTTT. Encoded protein: CASSSGQGTDTQYF. Supplemented by reference TRBV7-6 and TRBJ2-3, the full variable domain reads GAGVSQSPRYKVTKRGQDVALRCDPISGHVSLYWYRQALGQGPEFLTYFNYEAQQDKSGLPNDRFSAERPEGSISTLTIQRTEQRDSAMYRCASSSGQGTDTQYFGPGTRLTVL.

The chain recombines TRBV5-6 with TRBJ1-1; the D is unclear. Germline lookup yields CDR1 SGHDT and CDR2 YYEEEE. This CDR3 spans 12 amino acids. Trimming shortened V by 0 bases and J by 6 bases, and 6 bases separated the two germline ends. The DNA for the CDR3 is TGTGCCAGCAGCTTGGTAGCAGCTGAAGCTTTCTTT. This codes for CASSLVAAEAFF.

This clone came up once. The J gene is TRBJ1-2, the V gene TRBV19, with D unresolved. Trimming took 7 bases from V and 10 from J, leaving 19 bases between them. The CDR3 spans 13 residues. Germline values: CDR1 LNHDA, CDR2 SQIVND (reference sequence). The CDR3 here is CASKVTGLGDYTF. CDR3 sequence (DNA): TGTGCCAGTAAAGTCACCGGGTTAGGAGACTACACCTTC.

This clone was found once. The rearrangement uses TRBV6-1 and TRBJ1-2, with TRBD1 identical over 7 bases. The CDR3 has 13 amino acids. Trimming at V came to 1 base and at J to 8 bases, leaving 4 bases not matched to a gene. CDR1 is MNHNS, CDR2 SASEGT, per germline. The CDR3, as DNA: TGTGCCAGCAGTGAAGGGACAGGTTACGGCTACACCTTC. Encoded protein: CASSEGTGYGYTF.

This chain connects TRBV5-4 to TRBJ1-2, with D maybe TRBD1 (5 bases). Germline values: CDR1 SGHNT, CDR2 YYREEE (reference sequence). CDR3 length equals 15 residues. V lost 4 bases, J lost 4 bases, and 17 bases lay in between. CDR3 protein: CASSPNYLGPYGYTF. In DNA, the CDR3 is TGTGCCAGCAGCCCGAATTATCTGGGGCCCTATGGCTACACCTTC.

V and J are TRBV3-1 (or the pseudogene TRBV3-2) and TRBJ2-2; 8 bases align to TRBD2. This CDR3 has 17 amino acids. CDR1 is LGHDT, CDR2 YNNKEL, per germline (reference sequence). J was trimmed by 6 bases and V by 1 base; bases with no gene match: 10. The CDR3 sequence is CASSQGRLAGQAGELFF. The CDR3 coding sequence is TGTGCCAGCAGCCAAGGCCGGCTAGCGGGTCAAGCCGGGGAGCTGTTTTTT.

The chain joins TRBV29-1 to TRBJ2-3; possibly TRBD1 for D (7 bases). Germline lookup yields CDR1 SQVTM and CDR2 ANQGSEA. Trimming removed 8 bases from V and 3 bases from J, with 18 bases in between. The length of the CDR3 is 14 residues. The DNA for the CDR3 is TGCAGCTTCACAGGGGAGGAAGGTACAGATACGCAGTATTTT. It specifies CSFTGEEGTDTQYF.

This clone has a single count. The rearrangement uses TRBV7-2 and TRBJ1-2; the D is unclear. Germline lookup yields CDR1 SGHTA and CDR2 FQGNSA. The CDR3 sequence is 13 residues long. V shed 7 bases and J shed 6 bases, with 15 bases lying between them. This CDR3 is CASTFEGMNGYTF. CDR3 DNA: TGTGCCAGCACCTTTGAGGGCATGAATGGCTACACCTTC. The full variable domain, its missing parts supplied by reference TRBV7-2 and TRBJ1-2, is GAGVSQSPSNKVTEKGKDVELRCDPISGHTALYWYRQSLGQGLEFLIYFQGNSAPDKSGLPSDRFSAERTGGSVSTLTIQRTQQEDSAVYLCASTFEGMNGYTFGSGTRLTVV.